Presented here are 2 T cell receptor beta chains from one specimen sequenced in a study of blood T cell repertoires in COVID-19. The method was immunoSEQ multiplex PCR; TCRdb's version includes in-frame clones alone and lacks a portion of them. Altogether approximately 50,000 clones are present, about 81% being singletons, with the ten largest covering 25% to 35%. The specimen sequenced was peripheral blood. The receptor source for this set is a man aged 55 to 70 with COVID-19, enrolled during active disease.

The chain employs TRBV18 and TRBJ2-3; D gene unclear. CDR1 and CDR2 from the germline V gene are KGHSH and LQKENI. The CDR3 loop spans 15 amino acids. V lost 2 bases, J lost 0 bases, and 9 bases lay in between. The CDR3 DNA reads TGTGCCAGCTCACCATTCGAGACTAGCACAGATACGCAGTATTTT. It translates to CASSPFETSTDTQYF.

The chain combines TRBV19 with TRBJ1-2; no definite D call. Trimming cost V 6 bases and J 4 bases, with 18 bases left between them. The CDR3 length is 15 residues. Looked up from germline, CDR1 is LNHDA and CDR2 is SQIVND (reference sequence). CDR3 region: CASRFRGGPGYGYTF. Written as DNA, the CDR3 is TGTGCCAGTAGGTTCCGGGGTGGCCCTGGCTATGGCTACACCTTC. Combining the CDR3 with reference TRBV19 and TRBJ1-2 gives the whole variable domain DGGITQSPKYLFRKEGQNVTLSCEQNLNHDAMYWYRQDPGQGLRLIYYSQIVNDFQKGDIAEGYSVSREKKESFPLTVTSAQKNPTAFYLCASRFRGGPGYGYTFGSGTRLTVV.